The clone carrying this T cell receptor (beta chain) was detected only once. The CDR3 is 13 residues long. The germline CDR1 and CDR2 sequences are SQVTM and ANQGSEA. Unmatched junction bases numbered 6, after V lost 2 bases and J lost 5 bases. The sample is drawn from a study of cytomegalovirus exposure and HLA in healthy donors. Profiled with immunoSEQ multiplex PCR; TCRdb holds only in-frame clones, not every one. The sample lists some 140,000 clones; 86% were seen once. The sequence was obtained from a man between 18 and 35 years old in good health and CMV-seropositive. The sample was PBMCs. V and J are TRBV29-1 and TRBJ2-7; 7 bases agree with TRBD1. CDR3 sequence: CSVERGGENEQYF. CDR3 coding DNA: TGCAGCGTTGAAAGAGGGGGCGAGAACGAGCAGTACTTC.